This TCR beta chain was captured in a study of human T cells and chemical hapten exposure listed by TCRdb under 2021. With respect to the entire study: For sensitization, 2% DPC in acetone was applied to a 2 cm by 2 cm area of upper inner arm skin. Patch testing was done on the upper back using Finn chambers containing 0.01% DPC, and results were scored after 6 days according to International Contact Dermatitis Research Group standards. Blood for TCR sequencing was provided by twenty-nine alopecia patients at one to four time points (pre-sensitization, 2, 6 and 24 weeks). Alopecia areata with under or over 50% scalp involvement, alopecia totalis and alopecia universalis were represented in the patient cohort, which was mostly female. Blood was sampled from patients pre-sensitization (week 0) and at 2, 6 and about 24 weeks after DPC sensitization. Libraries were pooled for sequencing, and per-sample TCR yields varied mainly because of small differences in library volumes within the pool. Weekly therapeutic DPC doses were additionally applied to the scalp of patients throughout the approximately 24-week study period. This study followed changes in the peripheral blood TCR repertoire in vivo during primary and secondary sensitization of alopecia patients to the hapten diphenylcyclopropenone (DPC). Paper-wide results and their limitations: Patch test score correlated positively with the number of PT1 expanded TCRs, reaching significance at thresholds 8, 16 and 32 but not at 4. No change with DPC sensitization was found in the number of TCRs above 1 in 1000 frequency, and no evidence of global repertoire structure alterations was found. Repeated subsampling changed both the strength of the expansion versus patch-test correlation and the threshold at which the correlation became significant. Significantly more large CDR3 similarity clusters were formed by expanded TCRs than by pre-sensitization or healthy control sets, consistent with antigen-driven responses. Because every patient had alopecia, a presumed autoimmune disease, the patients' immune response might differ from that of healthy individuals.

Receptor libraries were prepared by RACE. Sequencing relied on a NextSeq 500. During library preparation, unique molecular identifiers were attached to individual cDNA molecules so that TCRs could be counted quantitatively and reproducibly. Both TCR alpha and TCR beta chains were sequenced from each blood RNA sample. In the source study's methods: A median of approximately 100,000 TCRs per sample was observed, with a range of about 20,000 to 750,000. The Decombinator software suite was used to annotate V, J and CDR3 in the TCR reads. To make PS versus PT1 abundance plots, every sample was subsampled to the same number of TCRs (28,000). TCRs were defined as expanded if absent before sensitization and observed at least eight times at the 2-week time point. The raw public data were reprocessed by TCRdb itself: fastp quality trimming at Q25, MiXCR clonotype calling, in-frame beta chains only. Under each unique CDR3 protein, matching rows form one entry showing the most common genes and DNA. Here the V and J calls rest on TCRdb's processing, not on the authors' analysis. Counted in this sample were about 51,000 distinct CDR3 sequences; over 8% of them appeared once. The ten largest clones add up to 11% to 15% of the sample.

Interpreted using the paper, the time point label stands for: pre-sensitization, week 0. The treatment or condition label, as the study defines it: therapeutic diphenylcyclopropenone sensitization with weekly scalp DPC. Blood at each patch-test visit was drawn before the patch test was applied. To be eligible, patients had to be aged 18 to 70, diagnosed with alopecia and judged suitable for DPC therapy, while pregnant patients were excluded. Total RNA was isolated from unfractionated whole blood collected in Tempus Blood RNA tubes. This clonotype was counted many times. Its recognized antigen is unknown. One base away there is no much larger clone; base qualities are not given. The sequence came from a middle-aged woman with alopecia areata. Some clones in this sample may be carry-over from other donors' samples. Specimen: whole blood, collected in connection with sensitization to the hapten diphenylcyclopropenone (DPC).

Here is the DNA: TGTGCCAGCAGCCAAGAGGGGGCCAACACTGAAGCTTTCTTT. This yields the protein CASSQEGANTEAFF. In this chain, TRBV4-2 is recombined with TRBJ1-1; the D gene is perhaps TRBD1, on 6 matching bases. V and J lose 0 bases and 2 bases, and a span of 7 bases separates them. The germline V gene gives CDR1 as LGHNA and CDR2 as YNFKEQ. CDR3 length: 14 amino acids, cysteine to phenylalanine. Left in the record is the CDR3 DNA by itself, 42 bases read in frame from the first base.